Listed here is a single T cell receptor (beta chain). Its antigen is unidentified. This sample was included in a study of T cell responses to AZD1222 COVID-19 vaccine. Study-wide results and caveats: Spike was spanned by vaccine-associated CD4 TCRs, with dominance at 160-218 and 743-854.

Sequencing used immunoSEQ multiplex PCR; TCRdb keeps in-frame clones, though not all of them. The sample lists 85,000 to 130,000 clones; about 89% were seen once. The origin of this receptor is an adult who received the MenACWY meningococcal vaccine as a control. Source: peripheral blood, taken 28 days after the second dose of the MenACWY control vaccine.

Here the CDR3 DNA reads TGTGCCAGCAGCCAAGTCCCAGGGGCTGAAGCTTTCTTT. Its translation is CASSQVPGAEAFF. The rearrangement links TRBV14 to TRBJ1-1, with D possibly matching TRBD1 (6 bases). V gave up 1 base and J gave up 6 bases, with 9 bases separating them. This CDR3 region has 13 residues. The germline V gene has CDR1 SGHDN and CDR2 FVKESK.